This record covers a single T cell receptor beta chain. The authors' processing: Amplification of reference gene primers was used by the study to estimate nucleated cell counts. Assay used: immunoSEQ multiplex PCR; TCRdb lists only in-frame clones, some missing. Clonal size and the V and J genes are those of that table, whereas D and trimming came from the DNA. Among around 130,000 clones listed, about 87% were seen once. This entry comes from a study of blood T cell repertoires in COVID-19. The wider study: Samples came from the United States, Italy and Spain, spanning acute and convalescent COVID-19. Nucleic acid was either cDNA or gDNA, and it came from T cells, B-cell-depleted T cells, or PBMCs.

Unmatched junction bases numbered 6, after V lost 5 bases and J lost 3 bases. The CDR3 has 16 residues. Germline CDR1 is LGHDT and CDR2 is YNNKEL (reference sequence). Specimen: peripheral blood. This receptor was taken from a woman between 50 and 59 years old with acute or convalescent COVID-19. V is TRBV3-1 (or the pseudogene TRBV3-2) and J is TRBJ2-1; 11 bases agree with TRBD1. The CDR3 protein is CASSERTGGVYNEQFF. CDR3 sequence (DNA): TGTGCCAGCAGCGAAAGGACAGGGGGCGTCTACAATGAGCAGTTCTTC.